The 3 T cell receptor beta chains in this list originate from one sample, sequenced in a study of blood T cell repertoires in COVID-19. Clones were sequenced by immunoSEQ multiplex PCR, and TCRdb holds only the in-frame ones, with some missing. The sample gives roughly 200,000 clones, 70% to 90% of which show up once; under 3.5% is in the top ten. Sequences were obtained from peripheral blood. Source of these receptors: a man in his 60s with acute or convalescent COVID-19.

This sequence joins TRBV6-1 and TRBJ2-5; D might be TRBD2 (6 bases). CDR1 and CDR2 from the germline V gene are MNHNS and SASEGT. This CDR3 has 14 amino acids. The V end lost 5 bases, the J end lost 6 bases, and 16 bases lay between the germline ends. The CDR3 loop is CASSLPSASKTQYF. The CDR3 DNA is TGTGCCAGCAGTTTGCCTAGCGCATCCAAGACCCAGTACTTC.

The chain uses TRBV6-1 and TRBJ2-7; 10 bases are shared with TRBD1. The trim removed 3 bases at V and 5 bases at J, leaving 4 bases unmatched. The CDR3 consists of 14 residues. Germline V gene lookup returns CDR1 MNHNS and CDR2 SASEGT. The CDR3 sequence is CASSDGTGVNEQYF. The CDR3 DNA follows: TGTGCCAGCAGTGATGGGACAGGGGTGAACGAGCAGTACTTC.

This clone was recorded once. This chain uses TRBV5-8 with TRBJ2-6, with D uncertain. V dropped 1 base and J dropped 1 base, with 3 bases sitting between them. The CDR3 extends over 14 amino acids. Germline values: CDR1 SGHTS, CDR2 YDEGEE. The CDR3: CASSLISGANVLTF. CDR3 coding DNA: TGTGCCAGCAGCTTGATATCTGGGGCCAACGTCCTGACTTTC.